The 21 T cell receptor beta chains reported below all come from one sample, sequenced in a study of vaccination and CD4 T cells after COVID-19. No antigen is known for these receptors. CD4+ T cells that had been cultured provided DNA sequenced with the Oncomine TCR Beta short-read assay. One entry per CDR3 protein, called by TCRdb with MiXCR from the PCR reads. The data contain about 19,000 distinct CDR3 sequences, roughly half of them singletons. This sample's treatment: roughly 11-day PBMC culture with coronavirus spike peptide pools or control peptides (ViraFEST assay). Sequenced here: CD4+ T cells from blood, cultured in vitro, sampled after SARS-CoV-2 vaccination. The receptors were sampled from a human donor who had recovered from COVID-19.

The rearrangement joins TRBV7-2 to TRBJ2-1; 12 nucleotides match TRBD2. The CDR3 is 19 amino acids. After removal of 1 base from V and 3 bases from J, the junction contained 10 bases not matched to a gene. The germline V gene encodes CDR1 SGHTA and CDR2 FQGNSA. The CDR3 sequence is CASSLVRGLAGIGYNEQFF. CDR3 DNA: TGTGCCAGCAGCTTAGTGCGCGGACTAGCGGGAATCGGCTACAATGAGCAGTTCTTC.

This clonotype was seen a handful of times. This rearrangement joins TRBV28 to TRBJ2-4; 8 bases are shared with TRBD1. V shed 7 bases, J shed 3 bases, and the junction held 8 bases outside the gene matches. Germline CDR1 is MDHEN and CDR2 is SYDVKM. CDR3 length: 15 residues. The CDR3 DNA sequence: TGTGCCAGCACCCCCGGACAGGGAAGCAAAAACATTCAGTACTTC. Encoded protein: CASTPGQGSKNIQYF.

This chain links TRBV5-1 with TRBJ1-6, with 7 nucleotides matching TRBD1. The CDR3 has 14 residues. The junction had 4 bases not matched to a gene; V was cut back by 3 bases and J by 7 bases. CDR1 is SGHRS and CDR2 is YFSETQ in the germline V gene. In DNA, the CDR3 is TGCGCCAGCAGCTGGGGACAGCAAAATTCACCCCTCCACTTT. Amino acid sequence: CASSWGQQNSPLHF. The full variable domain, rest sourced from reference TRBV5-1 and TRBJ1-6, is KAGVTQTPRYLIKTRGQQVTLSCSPISGHRSVSWYQQTPGQGLQFLFEYFSETQRNKGNFPGRFSGRQFSNSRSEMNVSTLELGDSALYLCASSWGQQNSPLHFGNGTRLTVT.

The chain joins TRBV28 to TRBJ2-7, with TRBD1 matching over 7 bases. Germline trimming cut 8 bases from V and 3 bases from J; bases unmatched to any gene: 10. The germline V gene has CDR1 MDHEN and CDR2 SYDVKM. CDR3 size: 14 residues. CDR3 DNA: TGTGCCAGCGGACCCGGGACAGAGCTCTACGAGCAGTACTTC. Encoded protein: CASGPGTELYEQYF.

A single count supports this clonotype. The chain has TRBV6-2 or TRBV6-3 and TRBJ2-2; D not resolved. Germline loops: CDR1 MNHEY, CDR2 SVGEGT. Trimming pared 2 bases from V and 11 bases from J, leaving 9 bases between. This CDR3 has 12 amino acids. The CDR3 loop is CASSYKWGELFF. The CDR3 DNA follows: TGTGCCAGCAGTTACAAGTGGGGAGAGCTGTTTTTT.

The table lists this clonotype with a few counts. The J gene is TRBJ2-3, the V gene TRBV20-1, with 9 bases identical to TRBD2. With 3 bases clipped from V and 1 base from J, the junction kept 2 bases outside the gene matches. This CDR3 comprises 14 residues. Germline CDR1 is DFQATT and CDR2 is SNEGSKA (reference sequence). Written as DNA, the CDR3 is TGCAGTGCTAGCAGGACTAGCGGCACAGATACGCAGTATTTT. Translated: CSASRTSGTDTQYF.

This clonotype was seen once. The rearrangement joins TRBV10-3 to TRBJ2-3; TRBD2 matches 7 bases. This CDR3 spans 15 amino acids. The J segment lost 5 bases and the V segment lost 2 bases, leaving 7 bases of the junction unmatched. Germline V lookup: CDR1 ENHRY, CDR2 SYGVKD. Written as DNA, the CDR3 is TGTGCCATCAGTGAGAAGGTCCGCGGGGGAGATACGCAGTATTTT. Its translation: CAISEKVRGGDTQYF.

This clonotype was picked up a small number of times. V and J are TRBV7-9 and TRBJ1-6; D is ambiguous. CDR3 size: 15 residues. Germline V gene sequence: CDR1 SEHNR, CDR2 FQNEAQ (reference sequence). Trimming left V 1 base short and J 7 bases short, with 11 bases between. The CDR3 DNA sequence: TGTGCCAGCAGCTTAGGGCCCGATGGGAATTCACCCCTCCACTTT. This translates into CASSLGPDGNSPLHF.

The chain is built from TRBV7-2 and TRBJ1-5; D is unclear. V was shortened by 1 base and J by 6 bases, with 10 bases between the two germline ends. This CDR3 has 14 amino acids. The germline CDR1 and CDR2 sequences are SGHTA and FQGNSA. The CDR3, as DNA: TGTGCCAGCAGCTTAGATCGCACCGGTCAGCCCCAGCATTTT. Its protein product is CASSLDRTGQPQHF.

The chain combines TRBV6-1 with TRBJ1-6, with a possible D match to TRBD1 (5 bases). Germline CDR1 is MNHNS and CDR2 is SASEGT. The CDR3 contains 16 residues. Trimming cost V 5 bases and J 10 bases, with 21 bases left between them. Here the CDR3 reads CASSQQPGRGGSPLHF. The CDR3 DNA follows: TGTGCCAGCAGTCAACAACCCGGCCGGGGGGGATCACCCCTCCACTTT.

This chain connects TRBV6-1 to TRBJ1-1; D is possibly TRBD1 (5 bases). This CDR3 comprises 14 residues. The germline V and J ends were trimmed by 6 bases and 0 bases, with 11 bases remaining between them. CDR1 and CDR2 from the germline V gene are MNHNS and SASEGT. The CDR3 protein is CASRRGPLNTEAFF. The DNA of the CDR3 is TGTGCCAGCAGAAGGGGCCCTTTGAACACTGAAGCTTTCTTT.

V and J are TRBV29-1 and TRBJ2-4, with TRBD1 matching over 11 bases. This CDR3 comprises 15 residues. CDR1 SQVTM and CDR2 ANQGSEA come from the germline V gene. The V segment lost 5 bases and the J segment 8 bases; nucleotides outside the gene matches: 11. CDR3: CSVKGDGQGADIQYF. CDR3 DNA: TGCAGCGTTAAGGGGGATGGACAGGGGGCGGACATTCAGTACTTC. The variable domain in full, completed from reference TRBV29-1 and TRBJ2-4, reads SAVISQKPSRDICQRGTSLTIQCQVDSQVTMMFWYRQQPGQSLTLIATANQGSEATYESGFVIDKFPISRPNLTFSTLTVSNMSPEDSSIYLCSVKGDGQGADIQYFGAGTRLSVL.

The rearrangement links TRBV28 to TRBJ2-7; 10 bases line up with TRBD2. The ends lost 10 bases at V and 3 bases at J; junction bases unmatched: 15. The CDR3 runs 16 residues. CDR1 is MDHEN, CDR2 SYDVKM, per germline. The CDR3 here is CATRTSGSPNHYEQYF. CDR3 in DNA: TGTGCCACCCGGACTAGCGGAAGCCCAAATCACTACGAGCAGTACTTC.

This sequence joins TRBV7-2 and TRBJ1-1, with a weak D call TRBD1 (5 bases). The CDR3 contains 16 residues. The V end was cut by 3 bases, the J end by 2 bases, with 16 bases between. From germline, CDR1 is SGHTA and CDR2 FQGNSA. The CDR3, as DNA: TGTGCCAGCAGCTTCCGCTCCGGGACGTCTAACACTGAAGCTTTCTTT. Its translation is CASSFRSGTSNTEAFF.

This chain joins TRBV7-2 and TRBJ2-3, with D possibly TRBD2 on 6 matching bases. The CDR3 totals 16 residues. V was cut by 7 bases and J by 2 bases, with 19 bases left in between. Germline loops: CDR1 SGHTA, CDR2 FQGNSA. This CDR3 is CASTNDGGTPTDTQYF. In nucleotides, the CDR3 is TGTGCCAGCACTAACGACGGCGGGACCCCCACAGATACGCAGTATTTT.

The J gene is TRBJ1-5, the V gene TRBV28, with TRBD1 as a possible D gene (5 bases). Germline V gene sequence: CDR1 MDHEN, CDR2 SYDVKM. The CDR3 length is 18 residues. V shed 3 bases and J shed 3 bases, with 21 bases lying between them. For the CDR3, the DNA is TGTGCCAGCAGTTTGCCTTTAGGGACGGGAGGTAACAATCAGCCCCAGCATTTT. Protein sequence: CASSLPLGTGGNNQPQHF. Looking up the rest from reference TRBV28 and TRBJ1-5 gives the full variable domain: DVKVTQSSRYLVKRTGEKVFLECVQDMDHENMFWYRQDPGLGLRLIYFSYDVKMKEKGDIPEGYSVSREKKERFSLILESASTNQTSMYLCASSLPLGTGGNNQPQHFGDGTRLSIL.

The chain couples TRBV7-2 to TRBJ1-6; D gene ambiguous. The V and J ends lost 2 bases and 10 bases respectively, with 12 bases between them. Germline V lookup: CDR1 SGHTA, CDR2 FQGNSA. This CDR3 is 14 amino acids long. The CDR3 nucleotides are TGTGCCAGCAGCTTACATCGGGTAGGCTCACCCCTCCACTTT. It translates to CASSLHRVGSPLHF.

The V gene is TRBV28, the J gene TRBJ1-1, with a weak D call TRBD1 (5 bases). This CDR3 has 12 amino acids. Between the trimmed V and J ends, which lost 5 bases and 4 bases, there was a span of 8 bases. Germline assignment: CDR1 MDHEN and CDR2 SYDVKM. The CDR3 here is CASSLGTTEAFF. For the CDR3, the DNA is TGTGCCAGCAGTCTGGGGACCACTGAAGCTTTCTTT.

The rearrangement links TRBV28 to TRBJ2-2; D gene ambiguous. Between the trimmed V and J ends, which lost 6 bases and 5 bases, there was a span of 13 bases. The CDR3 is 14 residues long. From germline, CDR1 is MDHEN and CDR2 SYDVKM. As DNA, the CDR3 is TGTGCCAGCAGGACACCGACGCAGACCGGGGAGCTGTTTTTT. Amino acid sequence: CASRTPTQTGELFF.

The rearrangement uses TRBV20-1 and TRBJ2-1, with 9 positions matching TRBD2. Germline assignment: CDR1 DFQATT and CDR2 SNEGSKA (reference sequence). This CDR3 spans 15 amino acids. Germline trimming cut 6 bases from V and 6 bases from J; bases unmatched to any gene: 12. Here the CDR3 DNA reads TGCAGTGCCCGACGTGCAACAGCGGGAGGCAATGAGCAGTTCTTC. It yields the protein CSARRATAGGNEQFF.

The CDR3 protein is CSARDTGQGNTGELFF. CDR3 coding DNA: TGCAGTGCTAGAGATACCGGCCAGGGCAACACCGGGGAGCTGTTTTTT. The V call is TRBV20-1, the J call TRBJ2-2; TRBD1 might be the D (5 bases). CDR3 length equals 16 residues. Germline CDR1 reads DFQATT; CDR2 reads SNEGSKA (reference sequence). V gave up 0 bases and J gave up 2 bases, with 13 bases separating them.